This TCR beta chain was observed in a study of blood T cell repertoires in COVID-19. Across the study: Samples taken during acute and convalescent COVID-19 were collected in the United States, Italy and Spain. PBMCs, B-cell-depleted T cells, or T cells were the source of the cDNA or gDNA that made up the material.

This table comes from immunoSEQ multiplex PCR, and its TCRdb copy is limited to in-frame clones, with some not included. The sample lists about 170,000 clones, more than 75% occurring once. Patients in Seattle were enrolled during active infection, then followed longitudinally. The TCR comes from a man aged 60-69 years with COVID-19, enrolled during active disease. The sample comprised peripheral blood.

The CDR3 is CASSLQGAGGYTF. In DNA form, the CDR3 reads TGTGCCAGCAGCTTACAGGGGGCCGGTGGCTACACCTTC. The V and J genes are TRBV7-9 and TRBJ1-2, with 8 bases aligning to TRBD1. The trim removed 2 bases at V and 7 bases at J, leaving 3 bases unmatched. The CDR3 consists of 13 residues. From germline, CDR1 is SEHNR and CDR2 FQNEAQ (reference sequence).